Given below is one T cell receptor (beta chain) in context. No antigen is known for it. Base qualities were left out, and no much larger clone turns up one base away. The data belong to a study of cytomegalovirus exposure and HLA in healthy donors (dated by TCRdb to 2017 to 2019). A note on the overall study: According to an earlier analysis of 550 to 700 of the donors, 150 million to 200 million T cells yielded roughly 110 million unique TCR beta sequences and more than 250 Gb of sequence data. An earlier analysis of a few hundred of the donors applied high-throughput TCR beta sequencing to assess whether each TCR beta V gene segment acted as functional or pseudogenic. The genetic ancestry cluster associated with self-reported Caucasian donors included about 84% of the approximately 410 genotyped donors. In a later analysis, previously published TCR beta repertoires from 550 to 700 donors were re-analyzed and high-resolution HLA genotyping was added so that TCR occurrence patterns could be studied. Rather than drawing on any new phenotypic data, the later analysis identified candidate immune exposures from TCR beta sequences and the way those sequences occurred across donors. On average, roughly 240,000 unique TCR beta nucleotide sequences were sequenced per donor among 398 genotyped donors of the cohort, with roughly 18% of those sequences being non-productive. High-throughput TCR immunosequencing, statistical association of individual TCRs with disease status, and machine learning were combined to predict cytomegalovirus infection status. Five DR-DQ haplotypes were treated as single units for association and clustering because of strong linkage in the cohort. Donor age, sex, ethnicity and CMV serostatus were collected together with the repertoire data. Every discovery cohort repertoire had been produced on one sequencing platform. About 280 gigabases of sequencing data and around 90 million unique TCR sequences made up an early release that covered over 550 HLA-typed donors. The study was designed to test whether signatures of past pathogen exposure could be identified by cataloging public T cell receptors. The study profiled the T cell repertoires of some 610 subjects by immunosequencing and related them to cytomegalovirus serostatus. Typing coverage differed by locus: A, B, C, DRB1 and DQB1 were typed in about 620-630 donors, DQA1 in about 550, DPA1 in 600 to 610, and DPB1 in approximately 450. Besides the first cohort of under 700 subjects, a separate validation cohort made up of 120 different subjects was used. HLA typing included class I and class II loci at four-digit resolution. Genome-wide SNP genotypes for about three fifths of the roughly 670 donors were used in a later genetic analysis, which treated that subset as a discovery cohort. The research as a whole found: Compared with equally common non-associated chains, HLA-associated TCR beta chains in a later analysis were more clonally expanded and had lower generation probabilities. Because some donors lacked HLA typing at each locus, the association tests relied only on the typed subset. The authors suggested that the approach could potentially be generalized to other disease states and immunological phenotypes. In a later genetic analysis, a missense DCLRE1C variant was associated with V-gene and J-gene trimming of TCR beta chains, and the association was replicated in an independent cohort. This cohort had only TCR beta chains sequenced, and the lack of alpha or paired-chain data limited which features could be detected. In a later genetic analysis, fewer N-insertions in productive TCRs were reported among donors in an Asian-associated ancestry cluster than the 666-donor mean. A further reported finding was that TCR beta sequences accurately predicted the HLA-A and HLA-B alleles for most subjects in the first cohort. Linkage disequilibrium might explain the correlated functional status among segregating V segments, but an unknown experimental factor could not be ruled out. An earlier analysis of approximately 500 of the donors showed that most TCR beta V segments appeared in productive rearrangements either about 87% or about 30% of the time, which broadly matched IMGT annotations. Because counts were too low, more than 15 rarely observed V segments, including chromosome 9 orphons, were excluded from the earlier analysis of around 640 of the donors. A cluster of highly shared sequence variants was judged likely to be a technical artifact of the sequencing pipeline. While some public TCRs were present in many individuals, most TCR sequences turned up only very rarely across donors. Assigning TCR associations to individual alleles was difficult when HLA alleles, especially DR and DQ, strongly co-occurred. A later analysis associated about 17,000 TCR beta sequences with specific HLA alleles at a false discovery rate of 0.05. In vitro tests confirmed that three of the cytomegalovirus-associated TCR beta chains recognize cytomegalovirus antigens. Because the 87-base-pair reads could not distinguish some IMGT-functional V segments, including TRBV6-2 and TRBV6-3, those segments were excluded. The classifier was reported to diagnose cytomegalovirus status with high specificity and sensitivity in both the original and validation cohorts. The only immune exposure information available for the cohort was CMV serostatus. A later analysis found that most CMV-associated TCR beta chains appeared HLA-restricted, with HLA associations seemingly driven largely by CMV exposure. A total of roughly 160 TCR beta chains were listed by the study as associated with cytomegalovirus. Roughly uniform sequencing depth across donors was assumed in presence/absence analyses, although this assumption may not hold. Several of the top co-occurrence clusters appeared to be linked to parvovirus B19, influenza, CMV and Epstein-Barr virus, according to a later analysis. According to a later analysis, TCR association rates differed among HLA loci, with DRB1 alleles showing the most associated TCRs and HLA-C alleles showing the fewest.

Measured from the cysteine to the phenylalanine, the CDR3 is 16 residues long. Solely the CDR3 DNA is kept, with 48 bases framed from the first base. CDR1 and CDR2, per the germline V gene, are KGHSH and LQKENI. V ends up 3 bases short and J 1 base short, with an unmatched junction base count of 5. Library construction relied on the immunoSEQ multiplex PCR assay. The multiplex PCR relied on a mix of 60 forward primers for TCR Vbeta segments and 13 reverse primers for TCR Jbeta segments. A multiplex PCR assay on genomic DNA amplified the CDR3 region of rearranged TCR beta genes. Amplified TCR beta libraries were sequenced as 87-base-pair reads on the Illumina HiSeq System. Under the source paper's analysis protocol: Across the 700 or so repertoires, a later analysis counted tens of millions of unique TCR beta chains, roughly 11 million of which were shared by at least two donors. Raw reads were error-corrected and collapsed into unique sequences with a nearest-neighbor algorithm that merged closely related sequences to remove PCR and sequencing errors. CDR3 sequences were aligned to IMGT reference sequences to assign V, D and J gene segments. For a sequence to be retained, a match of at least six nucleotides was required to both a V gene segment and a J gene segment. Rearrangements were called productive when the CDR3 lacked stop codons and stayed in frame with V and J; all others were non-productive. Following IMGT convention, CDR3 was defined as the stretch from the second conserved V-encoded cysteine to the conserved J-encoded phenylalanine. Sequences without an unambiguous match to a single V gene segment were excluded from the earlier analysis of a few hundred of the donors. In an earlier analysis of some 590 of the donors, V segments were called functional above 56.7% productive rearrangements and were called segregating when the between-donor standard deviation exceeded 5%. A statistical classification framework was built to diagnose cytomegalovirus status from the catalog of TCR beta chain sequences. V and J gene assignment, in a later analysis, came from comparing TCR nucleotide sequences with IMGT/GENE-DB human TR gene sequences. A later analysis assigned CDR3 sequences and most-parsimonious VDJ recombination scenarios with the TCRdist pipeline. In a later analysis, every TCR beta chain was defined by the combination of its CDR3 amino acid sequence and its V-gene family, and reads without a unique V-gene family were dropped. As a way to deal with suspected cross-contamination and a sequencing artifact, a later analysis dropped 450 to 600 nucleotide sequences that were highly shared and had low generation probability. In a later analysis, a clonal expansion index was calculated for each public chain from normalized within-repertoire ranks of inferred template counts. Generation probabilities in a later analysis came from a VDJ recombination model fitted to out-of-frame rearrangements, and those results were checked against IGoR. In a later analysis, hypergeometric tests were used to score TCR-TCR, TCR-HLA and TCR-CMV co-occurrence, with a repertoire-size bias correction applied to TCR pairs. To estimate false discovery rates, a later analysis permuted the HLA or CMV assignments 20 times. In a later analysis, co-occurring TCRs were grouped using DBSCAN, with TCRdist sequence similarity added in when clustering inside HLA-allele-positive subsets. For co-occurrence clustering, repertoires with fewer than 30,000 or more than 120,000 public chains were excluded, along with a handful of repertoires with anomalous nucleotide sharing. TCRdb stores this immuneACCESS table with in-frame sequences only. Part of the clones is absent; in the studies checked, under half of the shortfall reflects unresolved V genes, and no reason is known for the rest. The D gene and trimming were derived from the DNA, and the V and J assignments and clone size from that table. The table for this sample lists 81,000 or so clones; about three quarters of them were counted only once. The top ten hold more than 2.5% of the sample.

In total, 630 or so healthy bone marrow donors made up the cohort. At the time of sampling, every cohort member was nominally healthy, though immune exposures that went unrecorded were likely present. The donor tested CMV seropositive, placing the donor among the approximately 310 seropositive members of the cohort. A peripheral blood sample was provided by each donor, and peripheral blood mononuclear cells were used for TCR beta sequencing. The Qiagen DNeasy Blood Extraction Kit was used to extract genomic DNA from the blood cell samples. Material for sequencing was PBMCs. Recombination joined TRBV18 with TRBJ2-2; 7 central bases correspond to TRBD1. The sequence was collected from a man aged 50 to 60 in good health and CMV-seropositive. The DNA sequence is TGTGCCAGCTCACCCAGGACAGGACAGAACACCGGGGAGCTGTTTTTT. This is translated as CASSPRTGQNTGELFF.